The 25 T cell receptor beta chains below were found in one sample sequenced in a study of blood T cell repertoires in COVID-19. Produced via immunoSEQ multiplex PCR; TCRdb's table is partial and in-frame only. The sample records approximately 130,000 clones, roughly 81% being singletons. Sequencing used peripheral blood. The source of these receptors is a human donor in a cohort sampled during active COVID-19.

The CDR3 loop reads CSASTSGGYFNEQFF. The DNA for the CDR3 is TGCAGTGCTAGTACTAGCGGGGGCTACTTCAATGAGCAGTTCTTC. The chain couples TRBV20-1 to TRBJ2-1, with 11 nucleotides matching TRBD2. CDR1 is DFQATT, CDR2 SNEGSKA, per germline (reference sequence). Germline trimming cut 3 bases from V and 6 bases from J; bases unmatched to any gene: 7. CDR3 size: 15 residues.

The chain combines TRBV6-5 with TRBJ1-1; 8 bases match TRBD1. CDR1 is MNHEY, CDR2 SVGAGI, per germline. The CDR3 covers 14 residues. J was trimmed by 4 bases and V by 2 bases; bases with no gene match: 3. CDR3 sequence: CASSYTTGATEAFF. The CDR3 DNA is TGTGCCAGCAGTTACACGACAGGGGCCACTGAAGCTTTCTTT.

The DNA of the CDR3 is TGCGCCAGCAGCCCCTCGGGGGTTAATTCACCCCTCCACTTT. This translates into CASSPSGVNSPLHF. The rearrangement uses TRBV4-1 and TRBJ1-6; weak D call: TRBD1 (5 bases). The CDR3 is 14 residues long. The germline CDR1 and CDR2 sequences are MGHRA and YSYEKL. The V end lost 4 bases, the J end lost 6 bases, and 10 bases lay between the germline ends.

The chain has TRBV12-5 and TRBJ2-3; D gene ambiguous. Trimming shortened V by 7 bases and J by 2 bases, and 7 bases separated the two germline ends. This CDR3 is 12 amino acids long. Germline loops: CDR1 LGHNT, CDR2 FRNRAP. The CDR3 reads CASASSTDTQYF. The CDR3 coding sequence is TGTGCTAGTGCCTCTTCCACAGATACGCAGTATTTT.

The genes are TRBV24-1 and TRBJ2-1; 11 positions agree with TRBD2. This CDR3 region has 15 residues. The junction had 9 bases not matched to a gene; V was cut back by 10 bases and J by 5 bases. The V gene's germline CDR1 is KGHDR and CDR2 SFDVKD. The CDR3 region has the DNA TGTGCCACTGCCGCTAGCGGGGGGTCCAACAATGAGCAGTTCTTC. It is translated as CATAASGGSNNEQFF.

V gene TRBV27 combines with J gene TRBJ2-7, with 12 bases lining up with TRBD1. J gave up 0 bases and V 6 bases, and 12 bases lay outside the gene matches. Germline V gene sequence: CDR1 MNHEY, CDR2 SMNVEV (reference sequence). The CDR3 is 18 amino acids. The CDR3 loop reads CASRPPGQGARSSYEQYF. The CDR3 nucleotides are TGTGCCAGCAGACCACCGGGACAGGGGGCCAGGAGCTCCTACGAGCAGTACTTC.

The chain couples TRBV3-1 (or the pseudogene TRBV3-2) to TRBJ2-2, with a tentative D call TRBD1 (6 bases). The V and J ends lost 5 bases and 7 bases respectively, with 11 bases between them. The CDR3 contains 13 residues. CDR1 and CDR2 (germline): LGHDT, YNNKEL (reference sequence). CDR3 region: CASSSGQIGELFF. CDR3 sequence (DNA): TGTGCCAGCAGCTCCGGACAGATCGGGGAGCTGTTTTTT.

The CDR3 sequence: CASSYSVQTATDGYTF. The CDR3 bases are TGTGCCAGCAGTTATTCTGTTCAGACAGCCACCGATGGCTACACCTTC. This chain links TRBV6-2 or TRBV6-3 with TRBJ1-2; possibly TRBD1 for D (5 bases). Germline V lookup: CDR1 MNHEY, CDR2 SVGEGT. V was cut by 3 bases and J by 6 bases, with 20 bases left in between. This CDR3 contains 16 residues.

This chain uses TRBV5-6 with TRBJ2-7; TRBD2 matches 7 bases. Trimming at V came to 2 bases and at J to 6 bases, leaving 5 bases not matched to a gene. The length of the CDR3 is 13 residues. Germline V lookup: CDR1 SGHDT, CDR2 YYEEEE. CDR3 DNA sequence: TGTGCCAGCAGCTTTGCTAGCGGTGCCGAGCAGTACTTC. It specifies CASSFASGAEQYF.

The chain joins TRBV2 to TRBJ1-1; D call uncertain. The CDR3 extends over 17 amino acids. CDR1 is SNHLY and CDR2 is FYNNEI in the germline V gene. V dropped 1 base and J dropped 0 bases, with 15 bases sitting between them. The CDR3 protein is CASSEVRSHGVNTEAFF. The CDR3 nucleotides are TGTGCCAGCAGTGAAGTACGCTCTCACGGGGTGAACACTGAAGCTTTCTTT.

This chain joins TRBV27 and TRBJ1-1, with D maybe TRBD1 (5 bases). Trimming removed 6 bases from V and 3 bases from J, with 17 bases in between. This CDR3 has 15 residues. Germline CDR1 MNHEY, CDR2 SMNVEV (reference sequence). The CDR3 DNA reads TGTGCCAGCAGCTACAGGACCCCACGGGACACTGAAGCTTTCTTT. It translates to CASSYRTPRDTEAFF.

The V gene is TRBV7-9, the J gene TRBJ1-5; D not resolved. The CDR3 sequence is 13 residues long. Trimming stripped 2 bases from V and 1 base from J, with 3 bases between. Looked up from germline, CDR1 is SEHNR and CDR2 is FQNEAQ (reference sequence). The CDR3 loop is CASSLRSNQPQHF. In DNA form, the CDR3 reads TGTGCCAGCAGCTTACGGAGCAATCAGCCCCAGCATTTT.

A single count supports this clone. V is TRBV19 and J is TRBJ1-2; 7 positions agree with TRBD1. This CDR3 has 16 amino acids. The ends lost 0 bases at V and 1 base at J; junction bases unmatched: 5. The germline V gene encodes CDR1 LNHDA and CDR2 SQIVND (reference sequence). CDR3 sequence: CASSIEGQILNYGYTF. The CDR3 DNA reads TGTGCCAGTAGTATAGAGGGACAGATTCTTAACTATGGCTACACCTTC.

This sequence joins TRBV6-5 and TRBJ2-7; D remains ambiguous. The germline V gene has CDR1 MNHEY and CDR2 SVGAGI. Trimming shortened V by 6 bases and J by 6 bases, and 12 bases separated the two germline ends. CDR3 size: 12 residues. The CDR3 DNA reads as TGTGCCAGCAGCTCACTTTTTTTCGAGCAGTACTTC. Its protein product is CASSSLFFEQYF.

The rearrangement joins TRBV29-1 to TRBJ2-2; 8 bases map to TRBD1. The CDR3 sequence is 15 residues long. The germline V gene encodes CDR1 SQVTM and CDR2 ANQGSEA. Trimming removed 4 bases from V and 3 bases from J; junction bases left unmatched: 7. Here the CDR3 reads CSVAGTGTYTGELFF. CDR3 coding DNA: TGCAGCGTTGCCGGGACAGGTACCTACACCGGGGAGCTGTTTTTT.

DNA for the CDR3: TGTGCCAGCAGTTTAGATAGGGGGGGAGGCTACACCTTC. This encodes CASSLDRGGGYTF. The J gene is TRBJ1-2, the V gene TRBV12-3 or TRBV12-4; TRBD1 might be the D (6 bases). Trimming removed 1 base at V and 8 bases at J, with 11 bases between. CDR3 length equals 13 residues.

The CDR3: CASSWGTSGGEGQFF. Written as DNA, the CDR3 is TGTGCCAGCAGCTGGGGGACTAGCGGGGGCGAGGGGCAGTTCTTC. The chain combines TRBV7-9 with TRBJ2-1; 14 bases fit TRBD2. The junction had 8 bases not matched to a gene; V was cut back by 4 bases and J by 12 bases. CDR1 is SEHNR, CDR2 FQNEAQ, per germline (reference sequence). This CDR3 region has 15 residues.

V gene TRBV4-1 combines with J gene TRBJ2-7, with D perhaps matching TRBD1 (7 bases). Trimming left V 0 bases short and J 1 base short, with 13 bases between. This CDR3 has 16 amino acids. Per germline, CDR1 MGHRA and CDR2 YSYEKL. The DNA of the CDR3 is TGCGCCAGCAGCCAAGAAGGAGGGGGCGGGTCCTACGAGCAGTACTTC. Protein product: CASSQEGGGGSYEQYF.

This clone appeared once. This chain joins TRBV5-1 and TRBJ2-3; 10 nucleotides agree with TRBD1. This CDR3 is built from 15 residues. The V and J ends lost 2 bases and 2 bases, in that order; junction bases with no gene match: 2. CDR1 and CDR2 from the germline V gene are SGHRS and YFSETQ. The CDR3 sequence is CASSFGTGDTDTQYF. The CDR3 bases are TGCGCCAGCAGCTTTGGGACAGGGGACACAGATACGCAGTATTTT.

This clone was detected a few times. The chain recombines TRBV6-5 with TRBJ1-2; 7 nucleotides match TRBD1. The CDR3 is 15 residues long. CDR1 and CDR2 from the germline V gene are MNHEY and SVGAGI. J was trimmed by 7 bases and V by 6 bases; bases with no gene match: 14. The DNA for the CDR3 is TGTGCCAGCAGAGCCCCCGGGCAGGGGGGTTTTGGCTACACCTTC. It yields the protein CASRAPGQGGFGYTF.

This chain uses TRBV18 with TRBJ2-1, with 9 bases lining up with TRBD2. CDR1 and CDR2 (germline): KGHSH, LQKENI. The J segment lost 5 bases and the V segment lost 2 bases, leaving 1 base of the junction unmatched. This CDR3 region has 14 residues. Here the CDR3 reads CASSPKREDNEQFF. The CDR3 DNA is TGTGCCAGCTCACCAAAGCGGGAGGACAATGAGCAGTTCTTC.

CDR3 sequence (DNA): TGTGCCAGCAGCCAAGCGGGGGGCGACTACGAGCAGTACTTC. It specifies CASSQAGGDYEQYF. This chain links TRBV7-3 with TRBJ2-7; 9 nucleotides align to TRBD2. This CDR3 has 14 residues. With V trimmed by 5 bases and J by 3 bases, 5 bases remained unmatched. Germline-derived CDR1 and CDR2 are SGHTA and FQGTGA.

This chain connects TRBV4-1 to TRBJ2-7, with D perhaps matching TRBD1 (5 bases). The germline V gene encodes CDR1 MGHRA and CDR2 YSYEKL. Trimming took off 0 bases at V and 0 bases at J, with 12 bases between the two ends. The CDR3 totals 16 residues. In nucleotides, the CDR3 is TGCGCCAGCAGCCAAGATCCGAGACAGTCCTCCTACGAGCAGTACTTC. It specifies CASSQDPRQSSYEQYF.

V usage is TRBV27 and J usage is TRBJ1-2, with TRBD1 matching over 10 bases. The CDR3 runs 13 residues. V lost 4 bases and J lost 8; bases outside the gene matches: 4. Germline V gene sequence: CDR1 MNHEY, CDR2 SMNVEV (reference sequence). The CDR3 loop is CASSWGQGLGYTF. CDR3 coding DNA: TGTGCCAGCAGTTGGGGACAGGGGTTGGGCTACACCTTC.

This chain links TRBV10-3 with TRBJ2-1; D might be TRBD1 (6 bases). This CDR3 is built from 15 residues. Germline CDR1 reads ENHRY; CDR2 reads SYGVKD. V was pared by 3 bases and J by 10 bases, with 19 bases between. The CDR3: CAISDSSTGSAEQFF. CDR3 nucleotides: TGTGCCATCAGTGATTCCTCTACAGGGTCCGCGGAGCAGTTCTTC.